Listed below are T cell receptor beta chains from one sample, sequenced in a study of blood T cell repertoires in COVID-19. The protocol was immunoSEQ multiplex PCR, while the TCRdb copy is restricted to in-frame clones and leaves out a portion. The sample shows about 270,000 clones, roughly 86% of them seen only once. Input material: peripheral blood. The receptors derive from a man aged 40-55 years with active or convalescent COVID-19. Both conserved end residues are part of each CDR3. A D gene is named only where the DNA matches it firmly. Only part of the rows carry a size: once, few, many, or a class if the clone is expanded.

clone_size d_call j_call v_call cdr3_nt cdr3_aa
few NA TRBJ2-7 TRBV12-5 TGTGCTAGTGGTTTTTTTCAGGGCCACGAGCAGTACTTC CASGFFQGHEQYF
NA NA TRBJ2-7 TRBV19 TGTGCCAGTTCCGACAGGTCCTACGAGCAGTACTTC CASSDRSYEQYF
few NA TRBJ2-7 TRBV12-3/TRBV12-4 TGTGCCAGCAGAACATCCCCCCTCCACGAGCAGTACTTC CASRTSPLHEQYF
NA TRBD1 TRBJ1-5 TRBV4-2 TGTGCCAGCAGCCCAGGGGGGAATCAGCCCCAGCATTTT CASSPGGNQPQHF
once TRBD2 TRBJ2-1 TRBV27 TGTGCCAGAGCGGGAGGGTGCAATGAGCAGTTCTTC CARAGGCNEQFF
NA NA TRBJ1-1 TRBV5-4 TGTGCCAGCAGCCCTCAGGTGAACACTGAAGCTTTCTTT CASSPQVNTEAFF
NA NA TRBJ1-2 TRBV3-1/TRBV3-2 TGTGCCAGCAGCCAAGATAACAGGGCAAAGAAAGTGCGGGGCTACACCTTC CASSQDNRAKKVRGYTF
few TRBD1 TRBJ1-1 TRBV19 TGTGCCAGTAGTAGGCCGGGACAGGGCACTGAAGCTTTCTTT CASSRPGQGTEAFF
NA TRBD1 TRBJ1-5 TRBV6-1 TGTGCCAGCAGTGACTCGACAGGGGGTAATCAGCCCCAGCATTTT CASSDSTGGNQPQHF
few NA TRBJ1-4 TRBV14 TGTGCCAGCAGCCAAAGGGGCCCCACCGCTGAAAAACTGTTTTTT CASSQRGPTAEKLFF
NA TRBD1 TRBJ1-6 TRBV9 TGTGCCAGCAGCACTACCGGGACAGGGGGCGATTCACCCCTCCACTTT CASSTTGTGGDSPLHF
NA TRBD1 TRBJ1-6 TRBV11-3 TGTGCCAGCAGCTTCCGGGACAGGGTTGATTCACCCCTCCACTTT CASSFRDRVDSPLHF
NA NA TRBJ2-7 TRBV30 TGTGCCTGGAGTGTATTTTTCGGGACAAATTCCTACGAGCAGTACTTC CAWSVFFGTNSYEQYF
once TRBD2 TRBJ2-2 TRBV11-2 TGTGCCAGCAGGCCGACTAGCGGGAGTGGTAACACCGGGGAGCTGTTTTTT CASRPTSGSGNTGELFF
NA TRBD1 TRBJ1-1 TRBV3-1/TRBV3-2 TGTGCCAGCAGCCCCCTAGGACAGGGTGGCGCTTTCTTT CASSPLGQGGAFF
NA TRBD2 TRBJ2-7 TRBV11-2 TGTGCCAGCAGTCTACTGTCGGGGGGGCGTTCCTACGAGCAGTACTTC CASSLLSGGRSYEQYF